Shown below are 9 T cell receptor beta chains from a single sample sequenced in a study of blood T cell repertoires in COVID-19. Using immunoSEQ multiplex PCR, the repertoire was profiled, and TCRdb retains in-frame clones only, with some absent. The sample shows about 300,000 clones, 85% to 90% of them seen only once. Input material: peripheral blood. These receptors were collected from a woman aged 40 to 55 who had recovered from COVID-19.

This chain connects TRBV21-1 to TRBJ2-7; the table gives TRBD2 as D, unverified against the DNA. TRBV21-1 corresponds to a pseudogene. The CDR3 is made up of 15 amino acids. The CDR3 protein is CASSGVRGGSYEQYF. The CDR3 coding sequence is TGTGCCAGCAGCGGGGTCCGGGGGGGCTCCTACGAGCAGTACTTC.

The V and J genes are TRBV19 and TRBJ2-1, with D possibly TRBD1 on 6 matching bases. Looked up from germline, CDR1 is LNHDA and CDR2 is SQIVND (reference sequence). CDR3 length: 14 residues. Trimming removed 10 bases from V and 4 bases from J, with 17 bases in between. CDR3: CATRDRRAYNEQFF. DNA of the CDR3: TGTGCCACCCGTGACAGGAGAGCGTACAATGAGCAGTTCTTC.

The chain is built from TRBV4-1 and TRBJ1-6; tentatively, D is TRBD1 (5 bases). Germline CDR1 is MGHRA and CDR2 is YSYEKL. The CDR3 length is 15 residues. Trimming stripped 0 bases from V and 6 bases from J, with 9 bases between. For the CDR3, the DNA is TGCGCCAGCAGCCAAGAGAGACAGTCTAATTCACCCCTCCACTTT. It codes for CASSQERQSNSPLHF.

This clone was recorded a few times. The J gene is TRBJ1-2, the V gene TRBV9; D is possibly TRBD1 (6 bases). Germline-derived CDR1 and CDR2 are SGDLS and YYNGEE. V lost 0 bases to trimming and J lost 7 bases, with 7 bases between them. The length of the CDR3 is 12 residues. The CDR3 nucleotides read TGTGCCAGCAGCGTAGGAGGGGGTGGCTACACCTTC. Residues: CASSVGGGGYTF.

The chain has TRBV6-5 and TRBJ1-2, with D possibly matching TRBD1 (5 bases). V was shortened by 5 bases and J by 3 bases, with 10 bases between the two germline ends. The CDR3 consists of 13 residues. Germline CDR1 reads MNHEY; CDR2 reads SVGAGI. The CDR3 spells CASSSDSDYGYTF. DNA for the CDR3: TGTGCCAGCAGTAGCGACAGCGACTATGGCTACACCTTC.

J is TRBJ2-5 and V is TRBV4-2, with 11 bases lining up with TRBD2. The germline V gene encodes CDR1 LGHNA and CDR2 YNFKEQ. The CDR3 has 16 amino acids. Unmatched junction bases numbered 3, after V lost 0 bases and J lost 3 bases. CDR3 sequence reads: CASSQDQTSGEETQYF. The CDR3 DNA is TGTGCCAGCAGCCAAGACCAGACTAGCGGGGAAGAGACCCAGTACTTC.

This clone appeared once. This chain links TRBV4-3 with TRBJ2-7, with a tentative D call TRBD1 (6 bases). Trimming removed 2 bases from V and 2 bases from J, with 10 bases in between. The CDR3 extends over 14 amino acids. Germline CDR1 is LGHNA and CDR2 is YSLEER. CDR3 region: CASSQNGQPYEQYF. DNA of the CDR3: TGCGCCAGCAGCCAAAATGGACAGCCCTACGAGCAGTACTTC.

The chain carries TRBV7-9 and TRBJ2-1; TRBD2 aligns across 11 bases. The CDR3 extends over 14 amino acids. CDR1 and CDR2 (germline): SEHNR, FQNEAQ (reference sequence). The ends lost 8 bases at V and 10 bases at J; junction bases unmatched: 10. The CDR3 reads CASARPSGGPEQFF. The DNA of the CDR3 is TGTGCCAGCGCCAGGCCTAGCGGGGGGCCCGAGCAGTTCTTC.

The rearrangement links TRBV10-2 to TRBJ2-4; a possible D gene is TRBD2 (6 bases). V gave up 4 bases and J gave up 9 bases, with 13 bases separating them. CDR3 length: 13 amino acids. From germline, CDR1 is WSHSY and CDR2 SAAADI. CDR3 bases: TGCGCCAGCAGTGGGGTCCAGGGAGGCATTCAGTACTTC. This sequence encodes CASSGVQGGIQYF.